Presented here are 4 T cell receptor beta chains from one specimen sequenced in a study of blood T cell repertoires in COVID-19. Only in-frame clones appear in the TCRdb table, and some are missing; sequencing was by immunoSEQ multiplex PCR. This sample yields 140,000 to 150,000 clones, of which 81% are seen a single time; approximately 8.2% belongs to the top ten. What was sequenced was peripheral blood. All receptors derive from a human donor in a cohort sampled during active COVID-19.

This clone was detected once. The CDR3 coding sequence is TGCGCCAGCAGCCTCACGGGAGGGAATGTAGGGGGGGCCAACGTCCTGACTTTC. It is translated as CASSLTGGNVGGANVLTF. The V gene is TRBV5-1, the J gene TRBJ2-6; TRBD2 aligns across 8 bases. The germline CDR1 and CDR2 sequences are SGHRS and YFSETQ. J was trimmed by 4 bases and V by 4 bases; bases with no gene match: 13. The CDR3 sequence is 18 residues long.

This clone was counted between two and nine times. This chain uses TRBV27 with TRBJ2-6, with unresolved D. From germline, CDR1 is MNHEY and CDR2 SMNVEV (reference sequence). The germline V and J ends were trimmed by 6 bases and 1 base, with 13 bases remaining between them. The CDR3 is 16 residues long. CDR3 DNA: TGTGCCAGCAGCCCGGTTTACGGGTCTGGGGCCAACGTCCTGACTTTC. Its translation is CASSPVYGSGANVLTF.

The CDR3 sequence: CASSLTLAGGGYEQFF. The DNA of the CDR3 is TGTGCCAGCAGCTTAACCCTAGCGGGAGGAGGGTATGAGCAGTTCTTC. The chain is built from TRBV7-2 and TRBJ2-1; 11 bases agree with TRBD2. Germline CDR1 reads SGHTA; CDR2 reads FQGNSA. The CDR3 consists of 16 residues. After removal of 2 bases from V and 8 bases from J, the junction contained 8 bases not matched to a gene.

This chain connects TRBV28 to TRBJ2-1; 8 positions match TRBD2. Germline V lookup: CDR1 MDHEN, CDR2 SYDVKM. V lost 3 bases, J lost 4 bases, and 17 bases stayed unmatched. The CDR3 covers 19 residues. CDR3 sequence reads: CASSFPASGSGGLYNEQFF. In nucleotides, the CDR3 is TGTGCCAGCAGTTTTCCCGCCTCTGGGAGCGGGGGTCTTTACAATGAGCAGTTCTTC.